These 9 T cell receptor beta chains share one sample of origin, sequenced in a study of T cell repertoires in cytomegalovirus infection. TCRdb re-derived calls from the reads in MiXCR, one entry per CDR3 protein. The sample contains approximately 320,000 distinct CDR3 sequences, more than 9% of which appear only once. Sequenced material: PBMCs. These receptors were taken from a human donor in good health (CMV status not recorded). Some clones in this sample may be carry-over from other donors' samples.

This clonotype was recorded a few times. V is TRBV6-6 and J is TRBJ1-5; 10 nucleotides match TRBD1. Unmatched junction bases numbered 1, after V lost 0 bases and J lost 2 bases. There are 16 residues in the CDR3. Germline V gene data show CDR1 as MNHNY and CDR2 as SVGAGI (reference sequence). The CDR3 loop is CASSYSGTGGNQPQHF. CDR3 coding DNA: TGTGCCAGCAGTTACTCGGGGACAGGGGGCAATCAGCCCCAGCATTTT.

J is TRBJ2-7 and V is TRBV27; D is unresolved. CDR3 length: 13 amino acids. Germline V lookup: CDR1 MNHEY, CDR2 SMNVEV (reference sequence). The V gene lost 1 base and the J gene lost 5 bases, with 9 bases spanning the gap. As DNA, the CDR3 is TGTGCCAGCAGTTTATTGGGAATCGACGAGCAGTACTTC. Protein sequence: CASSLLGIDEQYF.

CDR3 sequence (DNA): TGTGCCAGCAGTTCCGACAGGCGGGAAAAACTGTTTTTT. It is translated as CASSSDRREKLFF. The J gene is TRBJ1-4, the V gene TRBV7-4, with D possibly being TRBD1 (6 bases). Germline V gene lookup returns CDR1 SGHVT and CDR2 SQSDAQ. V was trimmed by 6 bases and J by 8 bases, leaving 13 bases between them. This CDR3 spans 13 amino acids.

This chain links TRBV4-3 with TRBJ1-2; maybe TRBD1 (5 bases). Trimming left V 0 bases short and J 2 bases short, with 10 bases between. Looked up from germline, CDR1 is LGHNA and CDR2 is YSLEER. The CDR3 has 15 residues. CDR3 DNA sequence: TGCGCCAGCAGCCAAGATTCACAGGCGAACTATGGCTACACCTTC. Encoded protein: CASSQDSQANYGYTF.

This clonotype came up many times. This chain joins TRBV7-2 and TRBJ1-1, with a tentative D call TRBD1 (6 bases). CDR1 SGHTA and CDR2 FQGNSA come from the germline V gene. Trimming took off 3 bases at V and 5 bases at J, with 16 bases between the two ends. The CDR3 runs 15 residues. Here the CDR3 reads CASSFQAGVGTEAFF. In DNA form, the CDR3 reads TGTGCCAGCAGCTTCCAGGCAGGGGTTGGGACTGAAGCTTTCTTT.

The chain combines TRBV7-2 with TRBJ2-1; 7 nucleotides agree with TRBD2. The CDR3 contains 16 residues. CDR1 and CDR2 (germline): SGHTA, FQGNSA. Trimming cost V 2 bases and J 2 bases; bases outside gene matches: 6. The DNA for the CDR3 is TGTGCCAGCAGCTTAAATAAAGCGGGACCCTACAATGAGCAGTTCTTC. Protein product: CASSLNKAGPYNEQFF.

This clonotype was seen at least ten times. V usage is TRBV4-2 and J usage is TRBJ1-1; TRBD1 is a possible D gene (6 bases). Trimming shortened V by 4 bases and J by 1 base, and 13 bases separated the two germline ends. CDR1 LGHNA and CDR2 YNFKEQ come from the germline V gene. The CDR3 has 15 amino acids. Written as DNA, the CDR3 is TGTGCCAGCAGCCCAATGAAGGGGGAGAACACTGAAGCTTTCTTT. It specifies CASSPMKGENTEAFF.

The chain links TRBV2 to TRBJ2-7; D may be TRBD1 (5 bases). The CDR3 covers 14 residues. V was pared by 7 bases and J by 5 bases, with 18 bases between. CDR1 and CDR2 (germline): SNHLY, FYNNEI. CDR3 sequence (DNA): TGTGCCAGCAAGAACGGTAGGGGCGCCCACGAGCAGTACTTC. Its protein product is CASKNGRGAHEQYF.

The CDR3: CASSLRTSGGKNEQYF. The CDR3 bases are TGTGCCAGCAGCCTTCGGACTAGCGGGGGTAAGAACGAGCAGTACTTC. The rearrangement links TRBV7-8 to TRBJ2-7, with 13 bases identical to TRBD2. V lost 5 bases, J lost 5 bases, and 9 bases stayed unmatched. CDR3 length: 16 residues. CDR1 and CDR2 from the germline V gene are SGHVS and FQNEAQ.